These T cell receptor beta chains were read from a single sample in a study of blood T cell repertoires in COVID-19. TCRdb's copy holds only in-frame clones and misses some; the assay was immunoSEQ multiplex PCR. The sample consists of more than 200,000 clones, about 87% of them appearing once. The sample was PBMCs or T cells enriched from blood (not recorded which). The receptors shown here come from a woman in her 30s who had been exposed to COVID-19. CDR3s include the opening cysteine and the closing phenylalanine or tryptophan. A D gene is named only where the DNA matches it firmly. Not all rows give a size; the values are once, few, many and, for expanded clones, a class.

D: NA; size: NA; J: TRBJ2-2; V: TRBV19; DNA: TGTGCCAGTAGCAGGGATAACACCGGGGAGCTGTTTTTT; CDR3: CASSRDNTGELFF
D: NA; size: many; J: TRBJ1-2; V: TRBV4-1; DNA: TGCGCCAGCAGCCAAGTATCACAGAGTAACTATGGCTACACCTTC; CDR3: CASSQVSQSNYGYTF
D: NA; size: NA; J: TRBJ1-2; V: TRBV27; DNA: TGTGCCAGCAGTAAGACAGGTTCCAACTATGGCTACACCTTC; CDR3: CASSKTGSNYGYTF
D: NA; size: once; J: TRBJ1-2; V: TRBV4-2; DNA: TGTGCCAGCAGCCAAGTGACGGTTAGGGGAACTGTCTATGGCTACACCTTC; CDR3: CASSQVTVRGTVYGYTF
D: TRBD1; size: NA; J: TRBJ1-2; V: TRBV9; DNA: TGTGCCAGCAGCACGGCGGGACAGGGGGCGAGGGATGGCTACACCTTC; CDR3: CASSTAGQGARDGYTF
D: TRBD2; size: NA; J: TRBJ2-1; V: TRBV27; DNA: TGTGCCAGCAGCACGGGACTAGCGGGAGATGTATCCTACAATGAGCAGTTCTTC; CDR3: CASSTGLAGDVSYNEQFF
D: TRBD1; size: many; J: TRBJ1-6; V: TRBV7-9; DNA: TGTGCCAGCAGCCCGGACAGGAGGGAATCACCCCTCCACTTT; CDR3: CASSPDRRESPLHF
D: TRBD1; size: NA; J: TRBJ2-7; V: TRBV3-1/TRBV3-2; DNA: TGTGCCAGCAGCCAAGAGCATGAGGGGGCGCGATCCGAGCAGTACTTC; CDR3: CASSQEHEGARSEQYF
D: NA; size: once; J: TRBJ2-5; V: TRBV28; DNA: TGTGCCAGCAACCAGGGTTGGGGTCGGGAGACCCAGTACTTC; CDR3: CASNQGWGRETQYF
D: NA; size: few; J: TRBJ1-2; V: TRBV5-6; DNA: TGTGCCAGCAGCTTGGTCCGTCAGGGCTACACCTTC; CDR3: CASSLVRQGYTF
D: TRBD2; size: NA; J: TRBJ2-3; V: TRBV10-2; DNA: TGCGCCAGTTCGGGGACTAGCGGGATTACAGATACGCAGTATTTT; CDR3: CASSGTSGITDTQYF
D: NA; size: many; J: TRBJ2-7; V: TRBV15; DNA: TGTGCCACCAGCACAGCCCGACTGGTCTCCTACGAGCAGTACTTC; CDR3: CATSTARLVSYEQYF
D: TRBD2; size: NA; J: TRBJ2-3; V: TRBV4-2; DNA: TGTGCCAGCAGCCACGAACAAGCGACTAGCGGTGCAGATACGCAGTATTTT; CDR3: CASSHEQATSGADTQYF
D: TRBD1; size: NA; J: TRBJ1-5; V: TRBV7-7; DNA: TGTGCCAGCAGCGTAGAACGGGACAGACATAGCAATCAGCCCCAGCATTTT; CDR3: CASSVERDRHSNQPQHF
D: TRBD2; size: NA; J: TRBJ2-3; V: TRBV2; DNA: TGTGCCAGTAGTGAACTCGCGGGAGGGTCAGATACGCAGTATTTT; CDR3: CASSELAGGSDTQYF
D: NA; size: NA; J: TRBJ1-5; V: TRBV7-3; DNA: TGTGCCAGCAGCCTGAGCTCCGAGACAGAGCTTACCAATCAGCCCCAGCATTTT; CDR3: CASSLSSETELTNQPQHF
D: NA; size: NA; J: TRBJ2-7; V: TRBV5-5; DNA: TGTGCCAGCAGCTTGTCCAACTACGAGCAGTACTTC; CDR3: CASSLSNYEQYF
D: TRBD1; size: NA; J: TRBJ2-2; V: TRBV12-5; DNA: TGTGCTAGTGGTCCGCCGTGGGACAGGGGGCGAGCCGGGGAGCTGTTTTTT; CDR3: CASGPPWDRGRAGELFF